This is a list of T cell receptor beta chains from one sample in a study of blood T cell repertoires in COVID-19. Clones were read by immunoSEQ multiplex PCR, and TCRdb kept only the in-frame ones, dropping some. This table has about 150,000 clones, around 80% appearing once. The specimen sequenced was peripheral blood. All receptors come from a man aged 55 to 69 with acute or convalescent COVID-19. Each CDR3 is given with its conserved first and last residue. A D gene is named only where the DNA matches it firmly. Size tells how often a clone was seen (once, few, many) or the class of an expanded clone, and some rows leave it out.

d_gene: -; v_gene: TRBV7-9; abundance: -; j_gene: TRBJ2-1; CDR3nt: TGTGCCAGCAGCTTGGCAGGGGTCGATGAGCAGTTCTTC; CDR3aa: CASSLAGVDEQFF
d_gene: -; v_gene: TRBV19; abundance: -; j_gene: TRBJ2-3; CDR3nt: TGTGCCAGTAGTATTCCGGGACTTGGCACAGATACGCAGTATTTT; CDR3aa: CASSIPGLGTDTQYF
d_gene: TRBD2; v_gene: TRBV7-3; abundance: -; j_gene: TRBJ2-3; CDR3nt: TGTGCCAGCAGCTTAAGGCCGACGGGGGGATCAGATACGCAGTATTTT; CDR3aa: CASSLRPTGGSDTQYF
d_gene: -; v_gene: TRBV2; abundance: -; j_gene: TRBJ1-2; CDR3nt: TGTGCCAGCAGTGAGGGGCAGAAGGCGGGCTACACCTTC; CDR3aa: CASSEGQKAGYTF
d_gene: -; v_gene: TRBV4-1; abundance: -; j_gene: TRBJ2-1; CDR3nt: TGCGCCAGCAGCCCACGGTCGGACTTTGGGTCCTACAATGAGCAGTTCTTC; CDR3aa: CASSPRSDFGSYNEQFF
d_gene: -; v_gene: TRBV25-1; abundance: -; j_gene: TRBJ1-6; CDR3nt: TGTGCCAGCAGGGAGACCTCCTATAATTCACCCCTCCACTTT; CDR3aa: CASRETSYNSPLHF
d_gene: TRBD1; v_gene: TRBV7-2; abundance: -; j_gene: TRBJ1-3; CDR3nt: TGTGCCAGCAGCTTAGTCGGGACAGGGGGAAACACCATATATTTT; CDR3aa: CASSLVGTGGNTIYF
d_gene: TRBD1; v_gene: TRBV27; abundance: -; j_gene: TRBJ1-2; CDR3nt: TGTGCCAGCAGTTTCCGCCCAGGACAGGGGAACTATGGCTACACCTTC; CDR3aa: CASSFRPGQGNYGYTF
d_gene: -; v_gene: TRBV2; abundance: -; j_gene: TRBJ1-6; CDR3nt: TGTGCCAGCAGGGGCCCCGGTTGGAATTCACCCCTCCACTTT; CDR3aa: CASRGPGWNSPLHF
d_gene: TRBD1; v_gene: TRBV12-3/TRBV12-4; abundance: -; j_gene: TRBJ1-1; CDR3nt: TGTGCCAGCAGTTACAGGGGATTCACTGAAGCTTTCTTT; CDR3aa: CASSYRGFTEAFF
d_gene: TRBD1; v_gene: TRBV4-1; abundance: -; j_gene: TRBJ1-6; CDR3nt: TGCGCCAGCAGCCAAGAGAAAGGGGGACAGGGGCGCTCACCCCTCCACTTT; CDR3aa: CASSQEKGGQGRSPLHF
d_gene: -; v_gene: TRBV2; abundance: few; j_gene: TRBJ1-4; CDR3nt: TGTGCCACGGGGTCTCGGACAGACCTGAATGAAAAACTGTTTTTT; CDR3aa: CATGSRTDLNEKLFF
d_gene: -; v_gene: TRBV28; abundance: few; j_gene: TRBJ1-1; CDR3nt: TGTGCCAGCACGACCCAGGGCTCGAACACTGAAGCTTTCTTT; CDR3aa: CASTTQGSNTEAFF
d_gene: -; v_gene: TRBV18; abundance: -; j_gene: TRBJ2-5; CDR3nt: TGTGCCAGCTCACCACGGGCCGTTCAAGAGACCCAGTACTTC; CDR3aa: CASSPRAVQETQYF
d_gene: -; v_gene: TRBV7-6; abundance: -; j_gene: TRBJ1-4; CDR3nt: TGTGCCAGCAGCTTAGAAACAGCTTTTAATGAAAAACTGTTTTTT; CDR3aa: CASSLETAFNEKLFF
d_gene: -; v_gene: TRBV19; abundance: once; j_gene: TRBJ1-5; CDR3nt: TGTGCCAGTAGTATAGGAGTCGGGGGGAATCAGCCCCAGCATTTT; CDR3aa: CASSIGVGGNQPQHF
d_gene: TRBD2; v_gene: TRBV9; abundance: -; j_gene: TRBJ2-3; CDR3nt: TGTGCCAGCAGCGTAGCTGTTCTAGCGGGAGGGTCAGATACGCAGTATTTT; CDR3aa: CASSVAVLAGGSDTQYF
d_gene: TRBD1; v_gene: TRBV28; abundance: few; j_gene: TRBJ2-5; CDR3nt: TGTGCCAGCAGTTTATTATCTTATAGGACAGGGGGGAGTCAAGAGACCCAGTACTTC; CDR3aa: CASSLLSYRTGGSQETQYF
d_gene: -; v_gene: TRBV28; abundance: few; j_gene: TRBJ1-2; CDR3nt: TGTGCCAGCAGTTTCCTGGGGGGAAACTATGGCTACACCTTC; CDR3aa: CASSFLGGNYGYTF
d_gene: TRBD2; v_gene: TRBV18; abundance: -; j_gene: TRBJ2-1; CDR3nt: TGTGCCAGCTCACCAAATAGCGGGGGGGCTCTGGAGGAGCAGTTCTTC; CDR3aa: CASSPNSGGALEEQFF
d_gene: TRBD2; v_gene: TRBV5-6; abundance: -; j_gene: TRBJ2-3; CDR3nt: TGTGCCAGCAGCCCCCAAGCGGGAGGGACGGCAGATACGCAGTATTTT; CDR3aa: CASSPQAGGTADTQYF
d_gene: TRBD1; v_gene: TRBV11-2; abundance: -; j_gene: TRBJ2-7; CDR3nt: TGTGCCAGCAGCCCCGACAGGGACGAGCAGTACTTC; CDR3aa: CASSPDRDEQYF
d_gene: -; v_gene: TRBV11-2; abundance: few; j_gene: TRBJ2-1; CDR3nt: TGTGCCAGCAGCCCCCGGGACTTGAACTACAATGAGCAGTTCTTC; CDR3aa: CASSPRDLNYNEQFF
d_gene: -; v_gene: TRBV5-1; abundance: -; j_gene: TRBJ2-2; CDR3nt: TGCGCCAGCAACAGCGGAAACACCGGGGAGCTGTTTTTT; CDR3aa: CASNSGNTGELFF
d_gene: TRBD1; v_gene: TRBV7-9; abundance: -; j_gene: TRBJ1-2; CDR3nt: TGTGCCAGCAGCTTAATCAAGACAGGGGGCGGCCTATTCGGTTACACCTTC; CDR3aa: CASSLIKTGGGLFGYTF
d_gene: -; v_gene: TRBV29-1; abundance: -; j_gene: TRBJ1-4; CDR3nt: TGCAGCGTAGACCAGGGGAGCGATGAAAAACTGTTTTTT; CDR3aa: CSVDQGSDEKLFF
d_gene: TRBD2; v_gene: TRBV5-4; abundance: -; j_gene: TRBJ2-3; CDR3nt: TGTGCCAGCAGCTTGAGACTAGCGGGTAGCACAGATACGCAGTATTTT; CDR3aa: CASSLRLAGSTDTQYF
d_gene: -; v_gene: TRBV6-5; abundance: -; j_gene: TRBJ1-1; CDR3nt: TGTGCCAGCAGCCTCCCCCCTGAAGCTTTCTTT; CDR3aa: CASSLPPEAFF
d_gene: -; v_gene: TRBV3-1/TRBV3-2; abundance: -; j_gene: TRBJ1-1; CDR3nt: TGTGCCAGCAGTTTTTTAACAGGTGGGAACACTGAAGCTTTCTTT; CDR3aa: CASSFLTGGNTEAFF
d_gene: -; v_gene: TRBV21-1; abundance: few; j_gene: TRBJ1-5; CDR3nt: TGTGCCAGCAGCAAAGCTATGAGTTACGTACGCGATAGCAATCAGCCCCAGCATTTT; CDR3aa: CASSKAMSYVRDSNQPQHF
d_gene: TRBD1; v_gene: TRBV7-9; abundance: -; j_gene: TRBJ2-6; CDR3nt: TGTGCCAGCAGCTTAGGGACAGGGAGCTCTGGGGCCAACGTCCTGACTTTC; CDR3aa: CASSLGTGSSGANVLTF
d_gene: TRBD1; v_gene: TRBV12-5; abundance: once; j_gene: TRBJ2-1; CDR3nt: TGTGCTAGTGCCCAGACAGGGGGGAATGAGCAGTTCTTC; CDR3aa: CASAQTGGNEQFF
d_gene: TRBD2; v_gene: TRBV29-1; abundance: -; j_gene: TRBJ2-3; CDR3nt: TGCAGCGTTGAAACCTGGGGACTAGCGGAAAGCACAGATACGCAGTATTTT; CDR3aa: CSVETWGLAESTDTQYF
d_gene: TRBD2; v_gene: TRBV24-1; abundance: few; j_gene: TRBJ2-2; CDR3nt: TGTGCCACCAGTGGGACTAGCGGGAGTAACGGGGAGCTGTTTTTT; CDR3aa: CATSGTSGSNGELFF
d_gene: TRBD1; v_gene: TRBV6-5; abundance: -; j_gene: TRBJ1-2; CDR3nt: TGTGCCAGCAGCCCCTGGGCAGCCAGGGGGTATGGCTACACCTTC; CDR3aa: CASSPWAARGYGYTF
d_gene: -; v_gene: TRBV12-3/TRBV12-4; abundance: -; j_gene: TRBJ1-5; CDR3nt: TGTGCCAGCAGTTCAGGCGGCAATCAGCCCCAGCATTTT; CDR3aa: CASSSGGNQPQHF
d_gene: TRBD2; v_gene: TRBV6-1; abundance: -; j_gene: TRBJ2-7; CDR3nt: TGTGCCAGCAGTGAAAGCGGGGGTCGGGAGCAGTACTTC; CDR3aa: CASSESGGREQYF
d_gene: TRBD1; v_gene: TRBV6-5; abundance: few; j_gene: TRBJ1-1; CDR3nt: TGTGCCAGCAGTTCCGGACAGGGGATCCGAAGGACTGAAGCTTTCTTT; CDR3aa: CASSSGQGIRRTEAFF
d_gene: -; v_gene: TRBV6-6; abundance: -; j_gene: TRBJ1-4; CDR3nt: TGTGCCAGCAGGCCGGGTCCAACTAATGAAAAACTGTTTTTT; CDR3aa: CASRPGPTNEKLFF
d_gene: -; v_gene: TRBV5-5; abundance: -; j_gene: TRBJ1-3; CDR3nt: TGTGCCAGCAGCTTGACACCTTTCTCTGGAAACACCATATATTTT; CDR3aa: CASSLTPFSGNTIYF
d_gene: -; v_gene: TRBV11-2; abundance: -; j_gene: TRBJ1-3; CDR3nt: TGTGCCAGCAGCTCTCCGACACGCGCCTCTGGAAACACCATATATTTT; CDR3aa: CASSSPTRASGNTIYF
d_gene: TRBD1; v_gene: TRBV24-1; abundance: -; j_gene: TRBJ2-3; CDR3nt: TGTGCCACCAGTTTAGGGACAGGGCACACAGATACGCAGTATTTT; CDR3aa: CATSLGTGHTDTQYF
d_gene: -; v_gene: TRBV5-4; abundance: -; j_gene: TRBJ2-1; CDR3nt: TGTGCCAGCAGCCTAATGGGTTACGGGCGGGAATTATACAATGAGCAGTTCTTC; CDR3aa: CASSLMGYGRELYNEQFF
d_gene: TRBD2; v_gene: TRBV4-3; abundance: -; j_gene: TRBJ2-7; CDR3nt: TGCGCCAGCAGCCCGAATAGCGGGGGTTCTTACGAGCAGTACTTC; CDR3aa: CASSPNSGGSYEQYF
d_gene: -; v_gene: TRBV3-1/TRBV3-2; abundance: -; j_gene: TRBJ1-2; CDR3nt: TGTGCCAGCAGCCAAGGGTCAGGGGTGAACTATGGCTACACCTTC; CDR3aa: CASSQGSGVNYGYTF
d_gene: -; v_gene: TRBV6-1; abundance: -; j_gene: TRBJ2-5; CDR3nt: TGTGCCAGCAGCGAACTACGCGGGGGCGGGAGAACGGAGACCCAGTACTTC; CDR3aa: CASSELRGGGRTETQYF
d_gene: -; v_gene: TRBV5-1; abundance: -; j_gene: TRBJ2-1; CDR3nt: TGCGCCAGCAGCTACAACGGGGGAGGTGAGCAGTTCTTC; CDR3aa: CASSYNGGGEQFF
d_gene: -; v_gene: TRBV19; abundance: -; j_gene: TRBJ1-6; CDR3nt: TGTGCCAGTAGTATCGGTCGACAGATTAATTCACCCCTCCACTTT; CDR3aa: CASSIGRQINSPLHF
d_gene: TRBD1; v_gene: TRBV29-1; abundance: few; j_gene: TRBJ1-1; CDR3nt: TGCAGCGGGGCGGGCAGGGGGGACACTGAAGCTTTCTTT; CDR3aa: CSGAGRGDTEAFF
d_gene: -; v_gene: TRBV18; abundance: -; j_gene: TRBJ2-1; CDR3nt: TGTGCCAGCTCACAGGGGTCCTACAATGAGCAGTTCTTC; CDR3aa: CASSQGSYNEQFF
d_gene: -; v_gene: TRBV7-9; abundance: -; j_gene: TRBJ1-2; CDR3nt: TGTGCCAGCAGCTTACATAACTATGGCTACACCTTC; CDR3aa: CASSLHNYGYTF
d_gene: -; v_gene: TRBV5-1; abundance: few; j_gene: TRBJ2-7; CDR3nt: TGCGCCAGCAGCCTTCCCTCCTACGAGCAGTACTTC; CDR3aa: CASSLPSYEQYF
d_gene: TRBD1; v_gene: TRBV5-5; abundance: -; j_gene: TRBJ1-5; CDR3nt: TGTGCCAGCAGCCAAAGGCCGACAGGGCTCAATCAGCCCCAGCATTTT; CDR3aa: CASSQRPTGLNQPQHF
d_gene: TRBD1; v_gene: TRBV19; abundance: once; j_gene: TRBJ1-6; CDR3nt: TGTGCCAGTAGTGCCCCGGGACAGGGTAATTCACCCCTCCACTTT; CDR3aa: CASSAPGQGNSPLHF